The 5 T cell receptor gamma chains in this list originate from one sample, sequenced in a study of Vδ1+ human thymocytes. For these TCRs, the target antigens are not known. Extracted RNA was reverse transcribed into cDNA. The CDR3 regions were amplified by multiplex PCR from V-gene primers to a constant-region primer. TCRdb re-called clones from the multiplex PCR reads via CATT. The sample comprises about 22,000 gamma-chain clones, roughly 13% of which are singletons, and 1.9% rests with the top ten. General study points: In the thymus, TRG and TRD repertoires looked highly polyclonal with Gaussian CDR3 lengths.

Sample: Vdelta1+ gamma-delta thymocytes from the thymus. The subset here: FACS-sorted CD3+ TCRalphabeta- TCRVdelta1+ TCRVdelta2- thymocytes. The receptors derive from a child younger than two who had congenital heart surgery.

This clone is termed medium-sized. This same CDR3 is encoded by further DNA sequences in the sample. The chain uses TRGV8 and TRGJ1 or TRGJ2. The V gene end was trimmed by 0 bases and the J gene end by 5 bases; junction bases not matched to a gene: 1. The CDR3 has 12 amino acids. Germline CDR1 reads VENAVY; CDR2 reads YDSYNSRV. CDR3 loop: CATWDRHYKKLF. CDR3 sequence (DNA): TGTGCCACCTGGGATAGGCATTATAAGAAACTCTTT.

V usage is TRGV5 and J usage is TRGJP2. The CDR3 has 14 amino acids. Germline V lookup: CDR1 VINAFY, CDR2 YDVSNSKD. V was clipped by 0 bases and J by 6 bases; unmatched bases: 4. The CDR3 protein is CATWDRQGDWIKTF. The DNA for the CDR3 is TGTGCCACCTGGGACAGGCAAGGTGATTGGATCAAGACGTTT.

This clone was seen a few times. The sample has other DNA sequences that encode this CDR3 too. The gene calls are TRGV2 and TRGJ1 or TRGJ2. CDR3 length: 14 residues. The ends lost 2 bases at V and 0 bases at J; junction bases unmatched: 4. Germline V gene lookup returns CDR1 EGSNGY and CDR2 YDSYNSKV. The CDR3 coding sequence is TGTGCCACCTGGGACGTGCTGAATTATTATAAGAAACTCTTT. It yields the protein CATWDVLNYYKKLF.

The rearrangement joins TRGV3 to TRGJP2. This CDR3 is built from 17 residues. Germline trimming cut 0 bases from V and 2 bases from J; bases unmatched to any gene: 9. Germline CDR1 and CDR2: VTNTFY and YDVSTARD (reference sequence). DNA of the CDR3: TGTGCCACCTGGGACAGGCGAGGGGAGAGTAGTGATTGGATCAAGACGTTT. This codes for CATWDRRGESSDWIKTF.

The V call is TRGV4, the J call TRGJP2. The V segment lost 3 bases and the J segment 11 bases; nucleotides outside the gene matches: 6. CDR1 is EGSTGY, CDR2 YDSYTSSV, per germline. The CDR3 consists of 12 residues. CDR3 in DNA: TGTGCCACCTGGGATAATCACTGGATCAAGACGTTT. Translated, it gives CATWDNHWIKTF.